These 10 T cell receptor beta chains originate from one sample sequenced in a study of T cell responses to AZD1222 COVID-19 vaccine. The repertoire was sequenced with immunoSEQ multiplex PCR; TCRdb's copy has only in-frame clones and lacks some. Seen here are some 130,000 clones, over 90% observed once, and the top ten hold 5% to 5.5%. The input for sequencing was peripheral blood, taken on day 0 of AZD1222 vaccination. All receptors derive from an adult in good health.

In its sample, this clone was seen once. The J gene is TRBJ1-1, the V gene TRBV7-9; D remains unclear. CDR3 length equals 18 residues. V gave up 6 bases and J gave up 4 bases, with 27 bases separating them. Germline CDR1 and CDR2: SEHNR and FQNEAQ (reference sequence). CDR3 nucleotides: TGTGCCAGCAGATCCAAGGGCAGGAGCGTGGGGTGGTCCACTGAAGCTTTCTTT. This encodes CASRSKGRSVGWSTEAFF.

The rearrangement uses TRBV4-2 and TRBJ2-7; 9 nucleotides agree with TRBD1. The germline gives CDR1 LGHNA, CDR2 YNFKEQ. The CDR3 has 14 residues. Trimming took 4 bases from V and 3 from J; bases not matched to a gene: 4. The CDR3 protein is CASSLGTGLYEQYF. CDR3 sequence (DNA): TGTGCCAGCAGCCTAGGGACAGGGCTCTACGAGCAGTACTTC.

The rearrangement joins TRBV5-6 to TRBJ2-7, with D perhaps matching TRBD2 (6 bases). CDR3 length: 14 residues. CDR1 SGHDT and CDR2 YYEEEE come from the germline V gene. The ends were cut back, 3 bases at V and 5 bases at J, with 15 bases in the middle. The chain's CDR3 is CASSSSTSSHEQYF. In nucleotides, the CDR3 is TGTGCCAGCAGCTCCTCGACTAGTTCCCACGAGCAGTACTTC. Combining the CDR3 with reference TRBV5-6 and TRBJ2-7 gives the whole variable domain DAGVTQSPTHLIKTRGQQVTLRCSPKSGHDTVSWYQQALGQGPQFIFQYYEEEERQRGNFPDRFSGHQFPNYSSELNVNALLLGDSALYLCASSSSTSSHEQYFGPGTRLTVT.

The chain combines TRBV21-1 with TRBJ1-1. TRBV21-1 is marked as a pseudogene. The CDR3 is made up of 17 amino acids. The CDR3 protein is CASSRESPPGIDTEAFF. The CDR3 DNA reads as TGTGCCAGCAGCCGCGAATCCCCCCCTGGTATCGACACTGAAGCTTTCTTT.

The chain is built from TRBV2 and TRBJ1-5; D may be TRBD1 (5 bases). The V gene lost 4 bases and the J gene lost 7 bases, with 11 bases spanning the gap. There are 13 residues in the CDR3. CDR1 is SNHLY, CDR2 FYNNEI, per germline. The CDR3 nucleotides read TGTGCCAGCAGTGGAGGGGTTCACCAGCCCCAGCATTTT. Protein: CASSGGVHQPQHF.

CDR3 protein: CASSYGTGGNSPLHF. CDR3 in DNA: TGTGCCAGCAGTTATGGGACAGGGGGCAATTCACCCCTCCACTTT. The chain employs TRBV6-5 and TRBJ1-6; TRBD1 aligns across 12 bases. The CDR3 consists of 15 residues. Germline V CDR1 and CDR2: MNHEY, SVGAGI. V lost 3 bases, J lost 7 bases, and 1 base stayed unmatched.

The chain recombines TRBV4-1 with TRBJ2-7; a weak D match, TRBD2 (6 bases). Per the germline V gene, CDR1 is MGHRA and CDR2 is YSYEKL. Trimming took off 4 bases at V and 2 bases at J, with 9 bases between the two ends. CDR3 length: 13 amino acids. DNA of the CDR3: TGCGCCAGCAGCCCACGGGAGACCTACGAGCAGTACTTC. It yields the protein CASSPRETYEQYF.

This sequence joins TRBV5-4 and TRBJ1-6; D is perhaps TRBD1 (5 bases). Looked up from germline, CDR1 is SGHNT and CDR2 is YYREEE (reference sequence). This CDR3 comprises 14 residues. V lost 0 bases and J lost 10, with 11 bases in between. The chain's CDR3 is CASSLDAGHSPLHF. CDR3 DNA: TGTGCCAGCAGCTTGGACGCAGGGCACTCACCCCTCCACTTT.

A single count supports this clone. The V call is TRBV18, the J call TRBJ2-7, with 9 nucleotides matching TRBD1. V lost 0 bases, J lost 5 bases, and 11 bases stayed unmatched. CDR3 length: 17 residues. The germline CDR1 and CDR2 sequences are KGHSH and LQKENI. The CDR3 is CASSPPVGQGWEDEQYF. CDR3 nucleotides: TGTGCCAGCTCACCACCCGTCGGACAGGGGTGGGAGGACGAGCAGTACTTC.

This rearrangement joins TRBV5-6 to TRBJ1-2; no clear D gene. Trimming left V 4 bases short and J 2 bases short, with 9 bases between. The CDR3 extends over 13 amino acids. Germline assignment: CDR1 SGHDT and CDR2 YYEEEE. Here the CDR3 reads CASSRLENYGYTF. CDR3 DNA sequence: TGTGCCAGCAGCCGCCTGGAAAACTATGGCTACACCTTC.